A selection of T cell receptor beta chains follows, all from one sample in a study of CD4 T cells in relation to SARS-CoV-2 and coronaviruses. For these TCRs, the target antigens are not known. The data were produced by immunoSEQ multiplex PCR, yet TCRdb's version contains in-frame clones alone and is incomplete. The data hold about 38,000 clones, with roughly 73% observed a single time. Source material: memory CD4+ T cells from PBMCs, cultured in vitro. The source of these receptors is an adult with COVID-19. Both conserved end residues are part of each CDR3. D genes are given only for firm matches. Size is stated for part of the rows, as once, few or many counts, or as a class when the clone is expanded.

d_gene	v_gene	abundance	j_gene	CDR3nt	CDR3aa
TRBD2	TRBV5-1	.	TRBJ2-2	TGCGCCAGCAGACAGGATCCGACTAGCGGAGGCACCGGGGAGCTGTTTTTT	CASRQDPTSGGTGELFF
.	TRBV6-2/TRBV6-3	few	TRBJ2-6	TGTGCCAGCAGTTACAGGGGGTCTGGGGCCAACGTCCTGACTTTC	CASSYRGSGANVLTF
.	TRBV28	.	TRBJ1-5	TGTGCCAGCAGAAGATCGGCGGGGGCGGGTCAGCCCCAGCATTTT	CASRRSAGAGQPQHF
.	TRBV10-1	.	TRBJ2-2	TGCGCCAGCAGTGACCCCCGGGGGCAAGCGAACACCGGGGAGCTGTTTTTT	CASSDPRGQANTGELFF
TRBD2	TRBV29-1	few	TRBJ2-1	TGCAGCGTACGCGGGGGTGAACACAATGAGCAGTTCTTC	CSVRGGEHNEQFF
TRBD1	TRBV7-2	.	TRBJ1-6	TGTGCCAGCAGCTCCCCCCCGGGACAGTTGAATTCACCCCTCCACTTT	CASSSPPGQLNSPLHF
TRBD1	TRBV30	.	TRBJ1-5	TGTGCCTGGAGTGTACGGGAGAGTAGACAGGGTGCTGATCAGCCCCAGCATTTT	CAWSVRESRQGADQPQHF
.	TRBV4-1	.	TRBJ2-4	TGCGCCAGCAGCCTTACGGCGGCTAGAACTGCTGGAAACATTCAGTACTTC	CASSLTAARTAGNIQYF
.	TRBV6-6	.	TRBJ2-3	TGTGCCAGAGGGGTAGATAACTGGACTAGCACAGATACGCAGTATTTT	CARGVDNWTSTDTQYF
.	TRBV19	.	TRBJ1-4	TGTGCCAGTAGTATTTGGGGCGAAAAACTGTTTTTT	CASSIWGEKLFF
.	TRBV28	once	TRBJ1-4	TGTGCCAGCAGTTTGGGGGTGGAGACAGGCGGTGAAAAACTGTTTTTT	CASSLGVETGGEKLFF
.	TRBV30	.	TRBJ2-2	TGTGCCTGGAGGAACCCGCTTGCGTCCGGGGAGCTGTTTTTT	CAWRNPLASGELFF
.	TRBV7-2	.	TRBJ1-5	TGTGCCAGTTCGTCCGGGTTCGCTCAGCCCCAGCATTTT	CASSSGFAQPQHF
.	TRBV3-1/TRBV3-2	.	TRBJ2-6	TGTGCCAGCAGCCTGGGGACGGGAATTTCTGGGGCCAACGTCCTGACTTTC	CASSLGTGISGANVLTF
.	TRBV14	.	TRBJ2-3	TGTGCCAGCAGCCAAGATGGAGGGGCAGATACGCAGTATTTT	CASSQDGGADTQYF
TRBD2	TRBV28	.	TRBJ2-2	TGTGCCAGCAGTCATCCCCCGACTAGCGGGAACACCGGGGAGCTGTTTTTT	CASSHPPTSGNTGELFF
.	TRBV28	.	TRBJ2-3	TGTGCCAGCAGTTTACCAGGGGATTTGGGAGATACGCAGTATTTT	CASSLPGDLGDTQYF
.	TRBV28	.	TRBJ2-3	TGTGCCAGCAGTTTCCCGTCGGGCCCCACAGATACGCAGTATTTT	CASSFPSGPTDTQYF
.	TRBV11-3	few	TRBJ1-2	TGTGCCAGCGACAACTATGGCTACACCTTC	CASDNYGYTF
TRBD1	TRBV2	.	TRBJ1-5	TGTGCCAGCACTGCCCAGGACAGGAATCAGCCCCAGCATTTT	CASTAQDRNQPQHF
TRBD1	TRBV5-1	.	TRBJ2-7	TGCGCCAGCAGCCGGCCGGGACAGGGGTCTGGAGAGCAGTACTTC	CASSRPGQGSGEQYF
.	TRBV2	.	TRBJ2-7	TGTGCCAGCAGTGAACTCTCCGGCGTAAACGAGCAGTACTTC	CASSELSGVNEQYF
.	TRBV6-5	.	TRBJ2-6	TGTGCCAGCACTTCCTTTGGGGCCAACGTCCTGACTTTC	CASTSFGANVLTF
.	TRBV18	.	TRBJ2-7	TGTGCCAGCTCACCCGGGACAACCAGCTCCTACGAGCAGTACTTC	CASSPGTTSSYEQYF
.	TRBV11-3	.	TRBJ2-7	TGTGCCAGCAGCTTGACTCGGGGGAGCTCCTACGAGCAGTACTTC	CASSLTRGSSYEQYF
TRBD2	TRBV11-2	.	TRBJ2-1	TGTGCCAGCAGCTTAGCCCCATACTTACTAGCGGGACTGGGGAATGAGCAGTTCTTC	CASSLAPYLLAGLGNEQFF
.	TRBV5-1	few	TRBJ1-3	TGCGCCAGCAGCCCCTCTGGAAACACCATATATTTT	CASSPSGNTIYF
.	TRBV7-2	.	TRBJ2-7	TGTGCCAGCAGCTTAGGAGGTCCAGCCTACGAGCAGTACTTC	CASSLGGPAYEQYF
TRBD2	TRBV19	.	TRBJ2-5	TGTGCCAGCGGACTAGCGGGAGGTTCCCAGCCGGAGACCCAGTACTTC	CASGLAGGSQPETQYF
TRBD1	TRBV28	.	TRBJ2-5	TGTGCCAGCAGTTTATCCCGTATGACAGGGGAGATTGAGACCCAGTACTTC	CASSLSRMTGEIETQYF
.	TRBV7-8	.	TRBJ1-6	TGTGCCAGCAGCTTAGTAACCCAGACCTGGAATTCACCCCTCCACTTT	CASSLVTQTWNSPLHF
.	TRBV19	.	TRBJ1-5	TGTGCCAGTAGTATCGGACAGTGGCAGCATTTT	CASSIGQWQHF
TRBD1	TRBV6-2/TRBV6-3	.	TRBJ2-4	TGTGCCAGCAGTTACGGGACAGGGGCTCCATTAGCCAAAAACATTCAGTACTTC	CASSYGTGAPLAKNIQYF
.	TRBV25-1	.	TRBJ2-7	TGTGCAACGGGACTGGGCTACGAGCAGTACTTC	CATGLGYEQYF